The 6 T cell receptor beta chains below come from one sample, sequenced in a study of T cell repertoires in cytomegalovirus infection. TCRdb re-analysed the reads in MiXCR, keeping a single row per CDR3 protein. The sample holds 40,000 to 55,000 distinct CDR3 sequences; about 20% are singletons and the top ten take about 87%. For these receptors, no antigen is known. Sequenced material: CD8+ T cells from cultured PBMCs, taken from culture after CMV antigen stimulation. The receptors here all came from a human donor in good health (CMV status not recorded). Some clones in this sample may be carry-over from other donors' samples.

This clonotype was seen only a few times. The chain carries TRBV28 and TRBJ2-2; D not resolved. Germline lookup yields CDR1 MDHEN and CDR2 SYDVKM. The ends were cut back, 2 bases at V and 3 bases at J, with 19 bases in the middle. The CDR3 is 18 amino acids. CDR3 residues: CASSLESRVVRHTGELFF. The DNA of the CDR3 is TGTGCCAGCAGTTTAGAGTCTCGTGTAGTTCGGCACACCGGGGAGCTGTTTTTT.

CDR3 sequence reads: CASSLDRGYAFF. CDR3 DNA: TGTGCCAGCAGTTTGGACAGGGGGTATGCTTTCTTT. The chain couples TRBV28 to TRBJ1-1, with TRBD1 identical over 10 bases. Germline V gene sequence: CDR1 MDHEN, CDR2 SYDVKM. After removal of 3 bases from V and 11 bases from J, the junction contained 3 bases not matched to a gene. The CDR3 contains 12 residues.

CDR3: CASSQDAGGNYGYTF. The CDR3 region has the DNA TGCGCCAGCAGCCAAGATGCCGGTGGGAACTATGGCTACACCTTC. This sequence joins TRBV4-1 and TRBJ1-2; D remains ambiguous. V lost 0 bases, J lost 2 bases, and 10 bases lay in between. This CDR3 is 15 amino acids long. The V gene's germline CDR1 is MGHRA and CDR2 YSYEKL.

The rearrangement uses TRBV7-2 and TRBJ1-5; D is ambiguous. This CDR3 has 15 residues. V lost 1 base and J lost 0, with 7 bases in between. Germline V gene sequence: CDR1 SGHTA, CDR2 FQGNSA. In nucleotides, the CDR3 is TGTGCCAGCAGCTTAGGAGAATATAGCAATCAGCCCCAGCATTTT. Its protein product is CASSLGEYSNQPQHF.

This clonotype was seen more than once but under ten times. CDR3 sequence: CASSFGSASTDTQYF. The CDR3 region has the DNA TGTGCCAGCAGTTTCGGCAGTGCTAGCACAGATACGCAGTATTTT. This rearrangement joins TRBV28 to TRBJ2-3; no definite D call. The CDR3 has 15 amino acids. CDR1 is MDHEN, CDR2 SYDVKM, per germline. The V end was cut by 3 bases, the J end by 0 bases, with 10 bases between.

The chain combines TRBV20-1 with TRBJ2-2, with 7 nucleotides matching TRBD1. The CDR3 loop spans 13 amino acids. Trimming took 5 bases from V and 1 from J; bases not matched to a gene: 1. Germline-derived CDR1 and CDR2 are DFQATT and SNEGSKA (reference sequence). CDR3 sequence: CSAGDRNTGELFF. CDR3 in DNA: TGCAGTGCTGGGGACAGGAACACCGGGGAGCTGTTTTTT.